This T cell receptor beta chain was obtained from a study of blood T cell repertoires in COVID-19. About the study: Acute and convalescent COVID-19 samples came from the United States, Italy and Spain.

Methods used by the authors: Quantification of nucleated cells was approximated via reference gene primer amplification. Clones were read by immunoSEQ multiplex PCR, and TCRdb kept only the in-frame ones, dropping some. For V, J and clone size, that table is used; D and trimming come from the DNA. Among 200,000 to 250,000 clones listed, 88% were seen once. Participants classified as exposed had met a COVID-19 case within 2 weeks before study entry. V shed 1 base, J shed 1 base, and the junction held 3 bases outside the gene matches. The CDR3 has 16 residues. Germline CDR1 WNHNN, CDR2 SYGVQD (reference sequence).

This clonotype originated in a woman aged 30 to 39 who had been exposed to COVID-19. The rearrangement links TRBV10-1 to TRBJ2-2; 7 bases align to TRBD2. The specimen sequenced was PBMCs or T cells enriched from blood (not recorded which). CDR3 in amino acids: CASSEFGRENTGELFF. CDR3 in DNA: TGCGCCAGCAGTGAGTTTGGGAGGGAGAACACCGGGGAGCTGTTTTTT.